The 15 T cell receptor beta chains reported below all come from one sample, sequenced in a study of molecular identifiers for immune sequencing clone quantification. TCRdb reprocessed the PCR reads via MiXCR and lists one record per CDR3 protein. The sample holds 550,000 to 750,000 distinct CDR3 sequences, roughly 21% seen once. Sequencing was performed on naive CD8+ T cells from blood, with Jurkat cell RNA spiked in. Stated subset: FACS-sorted CD8+CD4-CCR7+CD45RA+ naive T cells. All receptors derive from a human donor in good health. Some libraries in this study had Jurkat cell RNA spiked in.

This clonotype has at least ten counts. V usage is TRBV7-6 and J usage is TRBJ1-5; TRBD1 agrees at 7 bases. This CDR3 spans 16 amino acids. The germline V gene encodes CDR1 SGHVS and CDR2 FNYEAQ. Trimming removed 4 bases from V and 5 bases from J; junction bases left unmatched: 11. This chain's CDR3 is CASSSDRKLNHQPQHF. CDR3 nucleotides: TGTGCCAGCAGCTCGGACAGGAAGCTAAACCATCAGCCCCAGCATTTT.

The V call is TRBV20-1, the J call TRBJ2-1; D might be TRBD2 (5 bases). The germline gives CDR1 DFQATT, CDR2 SNEGSKA (reference sequence). The CDR3 has 14 amino acids. The V and J ends lost 0 bases and 8 bases respectively, with 14 bases between them. For the CDR3, the DNA is TGCAGTGCTAGAGATGGAGCTAGCTGGTATGAGCAGTTCTTC. It yields the protein CSARDGASWYEQFF.

DNA for the CDR3: TGTGCCAGCAGTCAGGGGCTGCTTTCCTACGAGCAGTACTTC. Its translation is CASSQGLLSYEQYF. The genes are TRBV6-5 and TRBJ2-7; maybe TRBD1 (6 bases). The V gene lost 5 bases and the J gene lost 1 base, with 12 bases spanning the gap. The CDR3 length is 14 residues. Germline V lookup: CDR1 MNHEY, CDR2 SVGAGI.

With respect to this clonotype: This clone may be a read error of a much larger clone one base away. The rearrangement uses TRBV27 and TRBJ2-3; weak D call: TRBD1 (5 bases). The CDR3 contains 14 residues. Germline V gene data show CDR1 as MNHEY and CDR2 as SMNVEV (reference sequence). The CDR3 bases are TGTGCCAGCAGTTTAGGACATAGCACAGATACGCAGTGTTTT. Its translation is CASSLGHSTDTQCF.

This clonotype was counted a single time. The CDR3 does not end in the conserved phenylalanine or tryptophan, so this is likely a read error. J is TRBJ1-1 and V is TRBV13, with D unresolved. Germline V gene lookup returns CDR1 PRHDT and CDR2 FYEKMQ (reference sequence). The CDR3 loop spans 12 amino acids. The CDR3 loop is CAGSHTNTEAFL. The CDR3, as DNA: TGTGCCGGCAGCCACACGAACACTGAAGCTTTCCTT.

This clonotype was seen at least ten times. The J gene is TRBJ2-3, the V gene TRBV6-5; a weak D match, TRBD2 (6 bases). The V and J ends lost 8 bases and 2 bases respectively, with 26 bases between them. The CDR3 covers 18 residues. Germline values: CDR1 MNHEY, CDR2 SVGAGI. DNA of the CDR3: TGTGCCAGCTTTAGCGGTTCGACGCCCTCCAATTTCACAGATACGCAGTATTTT. Translated, it gives CASFSGSTPSNFTDTQYF.

This clonotype was seen repeatedly, ten times or more. This chain joins TRBV7-2 and TRBJ1-3; 11 nucleotides line up with TRBD1. After removal of 6 bases from V and 8 bases from J, the junction contained 9 bases not matched to a gene. Germline-derived CDR1 and CDR2 are SGHTA and FQGNSA. The CDR3 length is 15 residues. CDR3 coding DNA: TGTGCCAGCAGTTGGACAGGGGGCGCCGTGGACACCATATATTTT. Translating gives CASSWTGGAVDTIYF.

This clonotype was observed many times. The chain links TRBV30 to TRBJ2-5; D is undetermined. The CDR3 contains 16 residues. Trimming took off 5 bases at V and 4 bases at J, with 23 bases between the two ends. The germline V gene has CDR1 GTSNPN and CDR2 SVGIG (reference sequence). The CDR3 DNA sequence: TGTGCCTGGTACTCTCCCTCCGCTGCCGCTACAGAGACCCAGTACTTC. It translates to CAWYSPSAAATETQYF.

Ten or more counts support this clonotype. The CDR3 here is CSVEFGTQYF. The CDR3 DNA sequence: TGCAGCGTTGAGTTCGGTACGCAGTATTTT. This sequence joins TRBV29-1 and TRBJ2-3; D call uncertain. Trimming left V 3 bases short and J 8 bases short, with 6 bases between. This CDR3 is 10 amino acids long. Germline loops: CDR1 SQVTM, CDR2 ANQGSEA.

The chain joins TRBV30 to TRBJ2-7, with 9 positions matching TRBD1. The V and J ends lost 1 base and 6 bases, in that order; junction bases with no gene match: 7. The CDR3 spans 14 residues. Germline V gene data show CDR1 as GTSNPN and CDR2 as SVGIG (reference sequence). The CDR3: CAWSGGTGLSEQYF. The CDR3 DNA reads TGTGCCTGGAGTGGGGGGACAGGGCTTTCCGAGCAGTACTTC.

This clonotype was recorded many times. The rearrangement links TRBV6-1 to TRBJ1-5; D ambiguous. The CDR3 contains 14 residues. V was cut by 2 bases and J by 6 bases, with 11 bases left in between. The germline gives CDR1 MNHNS, CDR2 SASEGT. Written as DNA, the CDR3 is TGTGCCAGCAGTGAATGGGCAAGCGGTCAGCCCCAGCATTTT. Translated, it gives CASSEWASGQPQHF.

This clonotype was observed at least ten times. V usage is TRBV5-5 and J usage is TRBJ1-1, with a weak D call TRBD1 (5 bases). The CDR3 has 14 amino acids. Germline V gives CDR1 SGHKS, CDR2 YYEKEE (reference sequence). Trimming cost V 2 bases and J 3 bases, with 11 bases left between them. The CDR3 spells CASSFSQGYTEAFF. The CDR3 region has the DNA TGTGCCAGCAGCTTCTCGCAGGGTTACACTGAAGCTTTCTTT.

The chain is built from TRBV19 and TRBJ1-3; D possibly corresponds to TRBD1 (6 bases). The CDR3 runs to 15 residues. V gave up 5 bases and J gave up 3 bases, with 14 bases separating them. Germline values: CDR1 LNHDA, CDR2 SQIVND (reference sequence). CDR3 amino acids: CASSYRGALGNTIYF. CDR3 in DNA: TGTGCCAGTAGTTACCGGGGGGCGCTTGGAAACACCATATATTTT.

This clonotype was observed a few times. The chain is built from TRBV27 and TRBJ2-2; no firm D call. The CDR3 loop spans 17 amino acids. Germline-derived CDR1 and CDR2 are MNHEY and SMNVEV (reference sequence). V dropped 5 bases and J dropped 0 bases, with 16 bases sitting between them. For the CDR3, the DNA is TGTGCCAGCAGTGAAATGCAAGTCCGTTCGAACACCGGGGAGCTGTTTTTT. Translation gives CASSEMQVRSNTGELFF.

This chain connects TRBV13 to TRBJ2-7; TRBD2 might be the D (5 bases). CDR1 PRHDT and CDR2 FYEKMQ come from the germline V gene (reference sequence). V lost 5 bases and J 6 bases, leaving 20 bases between the germline ends. This CDR3 spans 15 amino acids. CDR3 loop: CASSPDRGFLGEQYF. DNA of the CDR3: TGTGCCAGCAGCCCGGATCGAGGGTTCTTAGGCGAGCAGTACTTC.